Shown below are 29 T cell receptor beta chains from a single sample sequenced in a study of identical twins. TCRdb reprocessed the 5' RACE reads with MiXCR, giving one entry per CDR3 protein. There are approximately 700,000 distinct CDR3 sequences in the sample; approximately 18% occur only once, and roughly 14% lies in the top ten. These data were also reused for a study on T cells expressing NK-cell markers.

Material: PBMCs. The receptors shown here come from a woman between 18 and 29 years old in good health.

The V call is TRBV5-1, the J call TRBJ2-7, with D perhaps matching TRBD2 (5 bases). Trimming removed 2 bases at V and 4 bases at J, with 13 bases between. This CDR3 has 14 residues. Germline values: CDR1 SGHRS, CDR2 YFSETQ. The CDR3 coding sequence is TGCGCCAGCAGCTTCGAGGGAGTAGTTTACGAGCAGTACTTC. This gives the protein CASSFEGVVYEQYF.

In its sample, this clonotype was seen many times. The chain is built from TRBV12-3 or TRBV12-4 and TRBJ1-2; 8 positions match TRBD1. Trimming cost V 6 bases and J 5 bases; bases outside gene matches: 14. The length of the CDR3 is 16 residues. CDR3: CASSTLVTGQAYGYTF. The CDR3 nucleotides read TGTGCCAGCAGCACCCTAGTGACGGGACAGGCGTATGGCTACACCTTC.

This clonotype was found a few times. The chain has TRBV5-1 and TRBJ2-3, with D possibly matching TRBD1 (6 bases). Trimming removed 5 bases from V and 7 bases from J, with 23 bases in between. Germline assignment: CDR1 SGHRS and CDR2 YFSETQ. This CDR3 spans 16 amino acids. In DNA form, the CDR3 reads TGCGCCAGCAGTCCCCGGGACATCCTTGCCGGGAATACGCAGTATTTT. Translating it yields CASSPRDILAGNTQYF. Filled out from reference TRBV5-1 and TRBJ2-3, the complete variable domain reads KAGVTQTPRYLIKTRGQQVTLSCSPISGHRSVSWYQQTPGQGLQFLFEYFSETQRNKGNFPGRFSGRQFSNSRSEMNVSTLELGDSALYLCASSPRDILAGNTQYFGPGTRLTVL.

This clonotype showed up just a few times. V usage is TRBV10-3 and J usage is TRBJ1-6; D perhaps matches TRBD1 (5 bases). The CDR3 extends over 14 amino acids. Looked up from germline, CDR1 is ENHRY and CDR2 is SYGVKD. With 6 bases removed from V and 6 bases from J, the gap between germline ends came to 12 bases. CDR3 loop: CAIRGVGVNSPLHF. CDR3 DNA: TGTGCCATCAGAGGGGTTGGGGTTAATTCACCCCTCCACTTT.

This clonotype has just a few counts. The J gene is TRBJ2-7, the V gene TRBV7-9; 15 bases fit TRBD2. CDR1 is SEHNR and CDR2 is FQNEAQ in the germline V gene (reference sequence). Losses at the gene ends were 1 base for V and 5 bases for J; bases not matched to a gene: 6. CDR3 size: 17 residues. CDR3: CASSLVPGLAGGNEQYF. CDR3 nucleotide sequence: TGTGCCAGCAGCTTAGTCCCGGGACTAGCGGGAGGAAACGAGCAGTACTTC.

This clonotype was seen more than once but under ten times. The rearrangement links TRBV5-1 to TRBJ2-1; 8 positions agree with TRBD2. The CDR3 extends over 17 amino acids. With 0 bases clipped from V and 0 bases from J, the junction kept 5 bases outside the gene matches. CDR1 SGHRS and CDR2 YFSETQ come from the germline V gene. The CDR3 bases are TGCGCCAGCAGCTTGGTCCTAGCGGGTTACTCCTACAATGAGCAGTTCTTC. Translated, it gives CASSLVLAGYSYNEQFF.

This clonotype was counted between two and nine times. The chain links TRBV5-1 to TRBJ2-7; D is possibly TRBD2 (6 bases). The V gene's germline CDR1 is SGHRS and CDR2 YFSETQ. V was cut by 0 bases and J by 6 bases, with 10 bases left in between. The CDR3 is 13 amino acids. CDR3 amino acids: CASSLGLDIEQYF. CDR3 nucleotides: TGCGCCAGCAGCTTGGGACTAGACATCGAGCAGTACTTC.

This clonotype has a handful of counts. This rearrangement joins TRBV18 to TRBJ2-5, with no clear D. V lost 2 bases, J lost 7 bases, and 14 bases lay in between. Germline CDR1 and CDR2: KGHSH and LQKENI. The CDR3 totals 14 residues. CDR3 bases: TGTGCCAGCTCACCAGAGAACGGGTGGGGGACCCAGTACTTC. Amino acids: CASSPENGWGTQYF.

This clonotype was observed a handful of times. The chain carries TRBV9 and TRBJ1-6; possibly TRBD1 for D (5 bases). The CDR3 consists of 13 residues. Per the germline V gene, CDR1 is SGDLS and CDR2 is YYNGEE. Trimming shortened V by 3 bases and J by 7 bases, and 8 bases separated the two germline ends. CDR3 sequence: CASSGQTNSPLHF. CDR3 DNA: TGTGCCAGCAGCGGACAGACCAATTCACCCCTCCACTTT.

This clonotype was seen a few times. The V gene is TRBV6-4, the J gene TRBJ2-3; D assignment may be TRBD1 or TRBD2 (5 bases each). This CDR3 has 13 amino acids. V lost 2 bases, J lost 8 bases, and 11 bases lay in between. Looked up from germline, CDR1 is MRHNA and CDR2 is SNTAGT. The CDR3 DNA sequence: TGTGCCAGCAGTGACGCGACCGGGACTACGCAGTATTTT. It encodes CASSDATGTTQYF.

This clonotype was picked up a small number of times. The rearrangement joins TRBV12-3 or TRBV12-4 to TRBJ2-1, with D perhaps matching TRBD1 (6 bases). Trimming stripped 4 bases from V and 6 bases from J, with 19 bases between. CDR3 size: 16 residues. The CDR3 sequence: CASSSSLDRNPNEQFF. DNA of the CDR3: TGTGCCAGCAGTTCTTCCCTGGACAGAAATCCCAATGAGCAGTTCTTC.

The CDR3: CASSPDLGNTIYF. The CDR3 DNA follows: TGTGCCAGCAGCCCCGACCTCGGAAACACCATATATTTT. The chain employs TRBV7-2 and TRBJ1-3; D remains ambiguous. With 5 bases removed from V and 4 bases from J, the gap between germline ends came to 9 bases. The CDR3 is 13 residues long. CDR1 and CDR2 from the germline V gene are SGHTA and FQGNSA.

A few counts support this clonotype. V gene TRBV20-1 combines with J gene TRBJ2-7, with 10 bases identical to TRBD1. The germline V gene encodes CDR1 DFQATT and CDR2 SNEGSKA (reference sequence). Trimming at V came to 8 bases and at J to 6 bases, leaving 13 bases not matched to a gene. This CDR3 is built from 14 residues. This chain's CDR3 is CSYRSGTGDGEQYF. Written as DNA, the CDR3 is TGCAGTTATCGTTCCGGGACAGGGGACGGCGAGCAGTACTTC.

This clonotype was detected only a few times. The chain carries TRBV5-1 and TRBJ2-3, with D perhaps matching TRBD2 (6 bases). Germline V gene data show CDR1 as SGHRS and CDR2 as YFSETQ. V shed 1 base and J shed 6 bases, with 12 bases lying between them. This CDR3 spans 14 amino acids. CDR3 DNA: TGCGCCAGCAGCTTGTACGCGGGAAGGGATACGCAGTATTTT. It yields the protein CASSLYAGRDTQYF.

V is TRBV14 and J is TRBJ2-1; D is unresolved. The CDR3 is 13 amino acids. V lost 6 bases and J 7 bases, leaving 13 bases between the germline ends. CDR1 and CDR2 from the germline V gene are SGHDN and FVKESK. The CDR3 region is CASRGEILNEQFF. CDR3 bases: TGTGCCAGCAGAGGCGAGATACTTAATGAGCAGTTCTTC. Together with reference TRBV14 and TRBJ2-1, the CDR3 gives the full variable domain: EAGVTQFPSHSVIEKGQTVTLRCDPISGHDNLYWYRRVMGKEIKFLLHFVKESKQDESGMPNNRFLAERTGGTYSTLKVQPAELEDSGVYFCASRGEILNEQFFGPGTRLTVL.

In its sample, this clonotype was seen a few times. J is TRBJ2-1 and V is TRBV9; 7 bases align to TRBD2. The CDR3 covers 17 residues. With 4 bases clipped from V and 8 bases from J, the junction kept 18 bases outside the gene matches. The germline V gene encodes CDR1 SGDLS and CDR2 YYNGEE. CDR3 amino acids: CASSPSTRGGRSDEQFF. DNA of the CDR3: TGTGCCAGCAGCCCCTCGACTCGGGGAGGGAGGTCGGATGAGCAGTTCTTC.

This clonotype came up a few times. The rearrangement joins TRBV12-5 to TRBJ2-4, with D maybe TRBD2 (5 bases). The CDR3 contains 18 residues. Germline values: CDR1 LGHNT, CDR2 FRNRAP. V lost 2 bases to trimming and J lost 3 bases, with 20 bases between them. In DNA form, the CDR3 reads TGTGCTAGTGGTTTGTCGCCCTTGAGACTACTGATCAAAAACATTCAGTACTTC. It yields the protein CASGLSPLRLLIKNIQYF.

The chain combines TRBV3-1 with TRBJ1-1, with a tentative D call TRBD1 (5 bases). The germline gives CDR1 LGHDT, CDR2 YNNKEL (reference sequence). The CDR3 spans 14 residues. The V gene lost 3 bases and the J gene lost 9 bases, with 17 bases spanning the gap. CDR3 nucleotides: TGTGCCAGCAGCCACCCCTTGACAGAGGGACAAGCTTTCTTT. Translation: CASSHPLTEGQAFF.

This clonotype was observed many times. The gene calls are TRBV12-3 or TRBV12-4 and TRBJ1-1, with TRBD1 identical over 7 bases. The CDR3 contains 14 residues. Trimming cost V 6 bases and J 5 bases; bases outside gene matches: 9. As DNA, the CDR3 is TGTGCCAGCAGCCGAAACAGGGGAGGTACTGAAGCTTTCTTT. Amino acids: CASSRNRGGTEAFF.

This chain connects TRBV6-2 or TRBV6-3 to TRBJ1-6; D is unresolved. CDR1 and CDR2 (germline): MNHEY, SVGEGT. The V end was cut by 4 bases, the J end by 7 bases, with 11 bases between. The CDR3 runs to 14 residues. The CDR3 is CASSSPRPNSPLHF. The CDR3 DNA follows: TGTGCCAGCAGTTCGCCTCGTCCGAATTCACCCCTCCACTTT.

This clonotype has only a few counts. DNA of the CDR3: TGTGCCAGCAGCTTAGCGTCGAGGACAGGCACAGATACGCAGTATTTT. This gives the protein CASSLASRTGTDTQYF. This sequence joins TRBV7-6 and TRBJ2-3; a possible D gene is TRBD1 (6 bases). V lost 0 bases to trimming and J lost 1 base, with 11 bases between them. Germline V gives CDR1 SGHVS, CDR2 FNYEAQ. The CDR3 runs to 16 residues.

The chain links TRBV7-7 to TRBJ2-2, with 10 bases lining up with TRBD2. The CDR3 totals 16 residues. CDR1 is SSHAT, CDR2 FNYEAQ, per germline (reference sequence). The CDR3 nucleotides are TGTGCTAGCTCGGGTAGCGGGGGGCCCGGCACCGGGGAGCTGTTTTTT. It codes for CASSGSGGPGTGELFF.

The rearrangement links TRBV5-1 to TRBJ1-1; TRBD1 aligns across 8 bases. Germline CDR1 reads SGHRS; CDR2 reads YFSETQ. The junction had 11 bases not matched to a gene; V was cut back by 4 bases and J by 3 bases. CDR3 length: 16 amino acids. CDR3 DNA sequence: TGCGCCAGCAGCCCAAGATCAGGGGGCGCGGACACTGAAGCTTTCTTT. Translation: CASSPRSGGADTEAFF.

This clonotype has just a few counts. The rearrangement links TRBV20-1 to TRBJ1-5, with 8 positions matching TRBD1. V trimming: 2 bases; J trimming: 6 bases; junction bases outside the gene matches: 3. Germline CDR1 DFQATT, CDR2 SNEGSKA (reference sequence). The CDR3 covers 13 residues. This CDR3 is CSARRQGSQPQHF. The CDR3 DNA follows: TGCAGTGCTAGACGACAGGGGAGTCAGCCCCAGCATTTT.

This clonotype turned up a few times. This chain uses TRBV30 with TRBJ2-1; D is ambiguous. This CDR3 comprises 10 residues. Germline CDR1 reads GTSNPN; CDR2 reads SVGIG (reference sequence). V was trimmed by 5 bases and J by 8 bases, leaving 7 bases between them. Here the CDR3 DNA reads TGTGCCTGGGGAGCGTATGAGCAGTTCTTC. Its translation: CAWGAYEQFF.

This CDR3 reads CASRQGFGGYTF. DNA for the CDR3: TGTGCCAGCAGGCAGGGATTCGGAGGCTACACCTTC. The chain combines TRBV6-5 with TRBJ1-2; D possibly corresponds to TRBD1 (5 bases). The CDR3 extends over 12 amino acids. CDR1 and CDR2 (germline): MNHEY, SVGAGI. Deletions cut 6 bases from V and 8 bases from J, with 13 bases between.

This clonotype was seen ten or more times. This rearrangement joins TRBV29-1 to TRBJ2-7, with TRBD1 matching over 10 bases. The CDR3 has 13 amino acids. Germline V gene data show CDR1 as SQVTM and CDR2 as ANQGSEA. V was clipped by 6 bases and J by 4 bases; unmatched bases: 6. As DNA, the CDR3 is TGCAGCGTATTACCGGGACAGGGGTACGAGCAGTACTTC. Encoded protein: CSVLPGQGYEQYF.

This clonotype was counted a few times. The chain couples TRBV20-1 to TRBJ2-2, with no clear D. The germline V and J ends were trimmed by 6 bases and 7 bases, with 15 bases remaining between them. The CDR3 covers 13 residues. Germline CDR1 DFQATT, CDR2 SNEGSKA (reference sequence). Written as DNA, the CDR3 is TGCAGTGCGACGAAGGGCCTCGGCGGGGAGCTGTTTTTT. Translating gives CSATKGLGGELFF.

This clonotype was found a few times. The V call is TRBV7-6, the J call TRBJ2-1, with D perhaps matching TRBD1 (6 bases). Germline V gene data show CDR1 as SGHVS and CDR2 as FNYEAQ. Trimming cost V 3 bases and J 7 bases, with 19 bases left between them. The CDR3 totals 16 residues. The CDR3 sequence: CASSLRNRAASNEQFF. The CDR3 nucleotides are TGTGCCAGCAGCTTGAGAAACAGGGCCGCCTCGAATGAGCAGTTCTTC.